Each of the 14 T cell receptor beta chains below was sequenced from the same sample in a study of control samples from healthy donors and cancer patients. Sequencing used immunoSEQ multiplex PCR; TCRdb keeps in-frame clones, though not all of them. The table includes fewer than 200,000 clones, roughly 90% detected once. The source material was blood. The receptors here all came from a woman in her 50s in good health.

This clone has just one count. The genes are TRBV9 and TRBJ1-1; D is perhaps TRBD1 (6 bases). Germline CDR1 reads SGDLS; CDR2 reads YYNGEE. The germline V and J ends were trimmed by 1 base and 1 base, with 11 bases remaining between them. The CDR3 is 15 amino acids. The CDR3 loop reads CASSVHGQTNTEAFF. For the CDR3, the DNA is TGTGCCAGCAGCGTACACGGACAGACGAACACTGAAGCTTTCTTT.

This clone has only one observation. The V and J genes are TRBV4-2 and TRBJ2-1; 12 bases are shared with TRBD2. This CDR3 contains 16 residues. V shed 1 base, J shed 10 bases, and the junction held 8 bases outside the gene matches. Germline-derived CDR1 and CDR2 are LGHNA and YNFKEQ. The CDR3 is CASSQGSSGRVGEQFF. In nucleotides, the CDR3 is TGTGCCAGCAGCCAAGGGTCTAGCGGGAGGGTAGGGGAGCAGTTCTTC.

A word on this clone: The sample contains more than one DNA sequence encoding this CDR3. V gene TRBV24-1 combines with J gene TRBJ1-2; D remains ambiguous. The V and J ends lost 2 bases and 4 bases respectively, with 7 bases between them. This CDR3 is built from 13 residues. CDR1 KGHDR and CDR2 SFDVKD come from the germline V gene. This CDR3 is CATSDSPGYGYTF. The CDR3 nucleotides are TGTGCCACCAGTGATTCCCCTGGCTATGGCTACACCTTC.

The gene calls are TRBV6-1 and TRBJ2-2, with 7 bases matching TRBD1. Germline values: CDR1 MNHNS, CDR2 SASEGT. Trimming removed 1 base from V and 6 bases from J; junction bases left unmatched: 2. The length of the CDR3 is 14 residues. The CDR3 DNA is TGTGCCAGCAGTGAAGACAGGGGTGCCGGGGAGCTGTTTTTT. Amino acid sequence: CASSEDRGAGELFF.

This clone showed up just once. The CDR3 spells CSVKGPYNEQFF. The CDR3 nucleotides are TGCAGCGTTAAAGGACCGTACAATGAGCAGTTCTTC. The chain joins TRBV29-1 to TRBJ2-1; D gene ambiguous. Germline V CDR1 and CDR2: SQVTM, ANQGSEA. The CDR3 has 12 amino acids. Deletions cut 5 bases from V and 4 bases from J, with 9 bases between.

J is TRBJ1-5 and V is TRBV3-1 (or the pseudogene TRBV3-2); the D gene is possibly TRBD1 (5 bases). CDR1 is LGHDT, CDR2 YNNKEL, per germline (reference sequence). This CDR3 has 14 residues. Trimming stripped 4 bases from V and 5 bases from J, with 12 bases between. CDR3 loop: CASSPIGGDQPQHF. As DNA, the CDR3 is TGTGCCAGCAGCCCTATCGGGGGGGATCAGCCCCAGCATTTT.

This CDR3 reads CASRPDLGPGQPLRPRYNEQFF. Written as DNA, the CDR3 is TGTGCCAGCAGACCCGATTTGGGCCCGGGACAGCCGCTTCGGCCCCGCTACAATGAGCAGTTCTTC. The rearrangement links TRBV21-1 to TRBJ2-1; the D call TRBD1 from the table was never checked on the DNA. TRBV21-1 is recorded as a pseudogene. CDR3 size: 22 residues.

The chain joins TRBV7-9 to TRBJ2-3; D possibly corresponds to TRBD1 (6 bases). Germline CDR1 and CDR2: SEHNR and FQNEAQ (reference sequence). This CDR3 has 17 amino acids. Deletions cut 1 base from V and 4 bases from J, with 18 bases between. CDR3 loop: CASSLVTGRTGSDTQYF. For the CDR3, the DNA is TGTGCCAGCAGCTTAGTCACGGGCCGAACAGGGTCAGATACGCAGTATTTT.

The chain links TRBV30 to TRBJ1-1; D uncertain. Germline-derived CDR1 and CDR2 are GTSNPN and SVGIG (reference sequence). The CDR3 length is 14 residues. The ends were cut back, 4 bases at V and 2 bases at J, with 14 bases in the middle. CDR3 coding DNA: TGTGCCTGGACCTTCGGGGTAGGAAACACTGAAGCTTTCTTT. Protein: CAWTFGVGNTEAFF.

Here the CDR3 reads CASSPGGPTEAFF. DNA of the CDR3: TGTGCCAGCAGTCCAGGGGGTCCCACTGAAGCTTTCTTT. The chain employs TRBV6-2 or TRBV6-3 and TRBJ1-1, with 7 bases fitting TRBD1. Trimming took 5 bases from V and 4 from J; bases not matched to a gene: 4. Germline CDR1 reads MNHEY; CDR2 reads SVGEGT. This CDR3 comprises 13 residues.

V usage is TRBV4-3 and J usage is TRBJ1-6; 10 bases fit TRBD1. The V gene end was trimmed by 3 bases and the J gene end by 10 bases; junction bases not matched to a gene: 6. The CDR3 runs to 15 residues. CDR1 and CDR2 from the germline V gene are LGHNA and YSLEER. CDR3 sequence: CASSQTGGSRSPLHF. The CDR3 region has the DNA TGCGCCAGCAGCCAGACAGGGGGCTCACGGTCACCCCTCCACTTT.

In DNA, the CDR3 is TGCGCCAGCAGCGCCCAGACTTTAACCGGGGAGCTGTTTTTT. Amino acid sequence: CASSAQTLTGELFF. The chain uses TRBV4-1 and TRBJ2-2; D remains ambiguous. In germline, CDR1 is MGHRA, CDR2 YSYEKL. CDR3 length equals 14 residues. V lost 5 bases and J lost 5, with 12 bases in between.

The genes are TRBV6-6 and TRBJ2-3; 9 nucleotides agree with TRBD1. Trimming removed 6 bases from V and 4 bases from J; junction bases left unmatched: 5. Germline assignment: CDR1 MNHNY and CDR2 SVGAGI (reference sequence). The length of the CDR3 is 14 residues. CDR3 sequence (DNA): TGTGCCAGCAGCTACAGGGGGCTGGCAGATACGCAGTATTTT. Translated: CASSYRGLADTQYF.

This clone appeared a single time. The chain joins TRBV7-7 to TRBJ2-5; D may be TRBD1 or TRBD2 (5 bases each). V was pared by 5 bases and J by 5 bases, with 21 bases between. This CDR3 is 16 amino acids long. Germline V gene data show CDR1 as SSHAT and CDR2 as FNYEAQ (reference sequence). The CDR3 loop is CASSGGGLGPGETQYF. The CDR3 region has the DNA TGTGCCAGCAGCGGTGGGGGTCTGGGGCCGGGGGAGACCCAGTACTTC.